This section outlines one T cell receptor beta chain sequence together with its context. This CDR3 has 12 residues. V was clipped by 5 bases and J by 3 bases, with 8 bases between them. Germline loops: CDR1 DFQATT, CDR2 SNEGSKA (reference sequence). The data stem from a study of response to subunit inactivated influenza vaccine. TCRdb recomputed calls from the RT-PCR reads with MiXCR, one row per CDR3 protein. The sample holds 200,000 to 300,000 distinct CDR3 sequences; less than 15% are singletons and the top ten take less than 8.5%. The sequencing used non-naive T cells sorted from PBMCs, collected 14 to 15 days before vaccination. The sequence was collected from a man in his fifties or sixties who received an inactivated influenza vaccine. The V and J genes are TRBV20-1 and TRBJ1-5, with D tentatively TRBD1 (5 bases). The CDR3 coding sequence is TGCAGTGCTTCGGGACCCAATCAGCCCCAGCATTTT. This gives the protein CSASGPNQPQHF.